Sequencing of this T cell receptor beta chain was carried out in a study of blood T cell repertoires in COVID-19 (dated by TCRdb to about 2020). Notes on the research overall: Samples covering the acute and convalescent phases of COVID-19 were provided by collaborators in the United States, Italy and Spain. Deeply sampled blood TCRbeta repertoires from subjects exposed to, actively infected with, or recovered from COVID-19 were included in the dataset. A de-identified subject ID, COVID-19 status, age in years and sex were almost always included in the sample metadata. Where HLA class I and class II types were available, the types were taken from metadata supplied by the sample provider, not from assay-based typing. The repertoires were released in a freely available public database meant as a resource for research on the immune response to SARS-CoV-2. The samples were drawn from two sources: the first 160 participants of the ongoing ImmuneRACE study, and 1,000 to 1,500 subjects contributed by 6 global collaborators. The material from the prospective study consisted of cDNA or gDNA derived from T cells, B-cell-depleted T cells, or PBMCs.

Worth noting for this clone: Its antigen specificity is not known. One base away there is no much larger clone; base qualities are not given.

Overall results and qualifications from the work: Clinical and demographic metadata were provided uncurated, with the amount varying by source and participant.

Participants in the prospective study were aged about 18 to 100 years, lived in 24 United States geographic areas, and enrolled through a virtual design. To assign participants to cohorts, the prospective study relied on clinical history that participants themselves reported in a screening survey and a study questionnaire. Recovered participants in ImmuneRACE Cohort 3 were defined as having two consecutive negative NP/OP PCR tests, clearance from a healthcare professional, or resolution of symptoms. In the prospective study, whole blood, serum and a nasopharyngeal or oropharyngeal swab were collected from each participant by mobile phlebotomists. Participants in the prospective study had the option to provide additional blood draws and questionnaires over a roughly 2-month period. Prospective study blood samples were shipped either frozen or at room temperature before DNA extraction. TCRbeta CDR3 regions were amplified from genomic DNA using the immunoSEQ Assay, a bias-controlled multiplex PCR. On the study's bioinformatics: Within the assay, amplification of reference gene primers was used to estimate how many nucleated cells each sample contained. To quantify the absolute abundance of each unique TCRbeta CDR3 rearrangement, sequence reads were collapsed and filtered. For each sample, productive Simpson clonality was calculated as the square root of Simpson's diversity index over productive rearrangements. Drawn from immuneACCESS, this table holds only the in-frame rearrangements with V and J called that TCRdb kept. Clones are partly lost; checked studies trace under half to an unresolved V gene and leave the rest unexplained. V and J calls and clone size are given by that table; D and trimming were obtained from the DNA. This sample is represented by hundreds of thousands of clones; 75% to 90% of them were singletons. The ten largest clones take up roughly 8.5% of the sample.

Looking up the germline V gene yields CDR1 SGHRS and CDR2 YFSETQ. V lost 3 bases and J lost 6 bases, and the count of bases not matched to a germline gene is 9. Including cysteine and phenylalanine, the CDR3 has 16 amino acids. The only DNA kept is the CDR3, 48 bases in frame from the first base. The receptor was derived from a woman in her sixties who had recovered from COVID-19. The sequence joins TRBV5-1 to TRBJ2-2; TRBD2 aligns with 9 central bases. Sequences were obtained from PBMCs or T cells enriched from blood (not recorded which). The nucleotides are TGCGCCAGCAGCTATTCCGGGACTAGCAGCTCCGGGGAGCTGTTTTTT. This sequence encodes CASSYSGTSSSGELFF.